Below are 9 T cell receptor beta chains sequenced from a single sample in a study of T cell repertoires in cytomegalovirus infection. TCRdb re-called the reads with MiXCR, one entry per CDR3 protein. This sample carries under 850,000 distinct CDR3 sequences, 35% to 45% of them seen once, and the ten largest clones take 2.8%. Sequencing input: PBMCs. The receptors originated from a human donor in good health (CMV status not recorded). Some clones in this sample may be carry-over from other donors' samples.

This clonotype came up a few times. The rearrangement uses TRBV12-3 or TRBV12-4 and TRBJ1-2; TRBD1 matches at 7 bases. V dropped 5 bases and J dropped 0; count of bases not matched to a gene: 3. This CDR3 region has 14 residues. CDR3 DNA sequence: TGTGCCAGCAGTGGGGACAGAGCTAACTATGGCTACACCTTC. Translating it yields CASSGDRANYGYTF.

This clonotype has a handful of counts. The CDR3 reads CASSSGLPNTEAFF. CDR3 in DNA: TGTGCCAGCAGCTCGGGACTGCCGAACACTGAAGCTTTCTTT. The rearrangement links TRBV7-3 to TRBJ1-1, with D tentatively TRBD1 (5 bases). The length of the CDR3 is 14 residues. Trimming took 4 bases from V and 1 from J, leaving 10 bases between them. The V gene's germline CDR1 is SGHTA and CDR2 FQGTGA.

In regard to this clonotype: A read error may explain this, as a much larger clone is one base away. The V gene is TRBV6-5, the J gene TRBJ2-4, with D perhaps TRBD1 (5 bases). CDR3 size: 13 residues. Per the germline V gene, CDR1 is MNHEY and CDR2 is SVGAGI. This CDR3 is CASRQTPNNIQYF. The CDR3 DNA follows: TGTGCCAGCCGACAGACCCCCAACAACATTCAGTACTTC.

This rearrangement joins TRBV12-3 or TRBV12-4 to TRBJ1-1; D remains ambiguous. This CDR3 comprises 13 residues. The V end was cut by 2 bases, the J end by 8 bases, with 12 bases between. CDR3 in amino acids: CASSLSSAAEAFF. As DNA, the CDR3 is TGTGCCAGCAGTTTATCATCAGCAGCGGAAGCTTTCTTT.

This clonotype came up many times. The chain is built from TRBV7-8 and TRBJ2-7; 10 positions agree with TRBD2. The V gene's germline CDR1 is SGHVS and CDR2 FQNEAQ. CDR3 length: 15 residues. The trim removed 4 bases at V and 6 bases at J, leaving 9 bases unmatched. The DNA for the CDR3 is TGTGCCAGCAGCTCCATATACCCTAGCGGGGGCGAGCAGTACTTC. Its protein is CASSSIYPSGGEQYF.

The V and J genes are TRBV6-2 or TRBV6-3 and TRBJ2-1, with D perhaps matching TRBD1 (6 bases). The CDR3 contains 15 residues. Germline V lookup: CDR1 MNHEY, CDR2 SVGEGT. Trimming cost V 4 bases and J 3 bases, with 13 bases left between them. CDR3 loop: CASSSSGTNYNEQFF. CDR3 sequence (DNA): TGTGCCAGCAGTTCCTCCGGGACAAACTACAATGAGCAGTTCTTC.

The chain combines TRBV5-4 with TRBJ2-1, with D unresolved. The V and J ends lost 4 bases and 0 bases respectively, with 14 bases between them. Germline CDR1 SGHNT, CDR2 YYREEE (reference sequence). This CDR3 is built from 16 residues. CDR3 sequence: CASSLGSAVSYNEQFF. CDR3 DNA sequence: TGTGCCAGCAGCCTAGGAAGTGCAGTCTCCTACAATGAGCAGTTCTTC.

This clonotype was detected ten times or more. The rearrangement joins TRBV7-2 to TRBJ1-1, with a weak D call TRBD1 (6 bases). This CDR3 is 12 amino acids long. CDR1 SGHTA and CDR2 FQGNSA come from the germline V gene. V dropped 5 bases and J dropped 7 bases, with 11 bases sitting between them. The CDR3 loop reads CASSPGQIEAFF. The CDR3 region has the DNA TGTGCCAGCAGCCCCGGACAGATTGAAGCTTTCTTT.

The table lists this clonotype with a few counts. The chain couples TRBV7-9 to TRBJ2-7; possibly TRBD1 for D (6 bases). This CDR3 comprises 13 residues. The V end lost 7 bases, the J end lost 6 bases, and 16 bases lay between the germline ends. Germline CDR1 reads SEHNR; CDR2 reads FQNEAQ (reference sequence). The CDR3, as DNA: TGTGCCAGCATCCAGGGGAGCGTTGGCGAGCAGTACTTC. This sequence encodes CASIQGSVGEQYF. Full variable domain (missing parts from reference TRBV7-9 and TRBJ2-7): DTGVSQNPRHKITKRGQNVTFRCDPISEHNRLYWYRQTLGQGPEFLTYFQNEAQLEKSRLLSDRFSAERPKGSFSTLEIQRTEQGDSAMYLCASIQGSVGEQYFGPGTRLTVT.